This entry lists 5 T cell receptor beta chains sequenced from one sample in a study of identical twins. TCRdb independently ran MiXCR on the 5' RACE reads; one entry per CDR3 protein. The data contain fewer than 250,000 distinct CDR3 sequences, 6% to 8.5% of them seen just once; the ten biggest clones take up about 5.8%. These data were also filed under a second study, of yellow fever vaccine responses in identical twins.

Sequenced input: CD8+ T cells sorted from blood. All receptors derive from a woman under 30 in good health.

This rearrangement joins TRBV20-1 to TRBJ2-7; 9 bases are shared with TRBD1. The J segment lost 0 bases and the V segment lost 0 bases, leaving 3 bases of the junction unmatched. Germline V gene sequence: CDR1 DFQATT, CDR2 SNEGSKA (reference sequence). This CDR3 is built from 15 residues. The DNA for the CDR3 is TGCAGTGCTAGAGACCTGACAGGGGGCTCCTACGAGCAGTACGTC. Amino acids: CSARDLTGGSYEQYV.

The chain joins TRBV9 to TRBJ2-3, with 7 bases aligning to TRBD1. V lost 4 bases to trimming and J lost 1 base; unmatched junction nucleotides: 9. The CDR3 runs to 16 residues. CDR1 and CDR2 from the germline V gene are SGDLS and YYNGEE. The CDR3 spells CASSYRAGQGTDTQYF. The CDR3 region has the DNA TGTGCCAGCAGCTACCGAGCCGGACAGGGCACAGATACGCAGTATTTT. The whole variable domain, filled in from reference TRBV9 and TRBJ2-3, reads DSGVTQTPKHLITATGQRVTLRCSPRSGDLSVYWYQQSLDQGLQFLIQYYNGEERAKGNILERFSAQQFPDLHSELNLSSLELGDSALYFCASSYRAGQGTDTQYFGPGTRLTVL.

This clonotype has ten or more counts. The chain is built from TRBV4-1 and TRBJ2-1; TRBD2 aligns across 8 bases. The CDR3 consists of 15 residues. The junction had 4 bases not matched to a gene; V was cut back by 4 bases and J by 2 bases. CDR1 MGHRA and CDR2 YSYEKL come from the germline V gene. CDR3 region: CASSPPGLAYNEQFF. Written as DNA, the CDR3 is TGCGCCAGCAGCCCCCCGGGACTAGCCTACAATGAGCAGTTCTTC.

The chain couples TRBV5-1 to TRBJ2-5; 7 bases align to TRBD1. Looked up from germline, CDR1 is SGHRS and CDR2 is YFSETQ. The CDR3 is 15 amino acids. Losses at the gene ends were 0 bases for V and 2 bases for J; bases not matched to a gene: 4. In DNA form, the CDR3 reads TGCGCCAGCAGCTTGGAGGGGGCCAGTCAAGAGACCCAGTACTTC. Residues: CASSLEGASQETQYF.

The chain has TRBV3-1 and TRBJ2-3, with D uncertain. The germline V gene has CDR1 LGHDT and CDR2 YNNKEL (reference sequence). The ends were cut back, 1 base at V and 1 base at J, with 15 bases in the middle. CDR3 length equals 17 residues. The CDR3 sequence: CASSQVLGLAGTDTQYF. CDR3 sequence (DNA): TGTGCCAGCAGCCAAGTTTTGGGTCTGGCGGGCACAGATACGCAGTATTTT.